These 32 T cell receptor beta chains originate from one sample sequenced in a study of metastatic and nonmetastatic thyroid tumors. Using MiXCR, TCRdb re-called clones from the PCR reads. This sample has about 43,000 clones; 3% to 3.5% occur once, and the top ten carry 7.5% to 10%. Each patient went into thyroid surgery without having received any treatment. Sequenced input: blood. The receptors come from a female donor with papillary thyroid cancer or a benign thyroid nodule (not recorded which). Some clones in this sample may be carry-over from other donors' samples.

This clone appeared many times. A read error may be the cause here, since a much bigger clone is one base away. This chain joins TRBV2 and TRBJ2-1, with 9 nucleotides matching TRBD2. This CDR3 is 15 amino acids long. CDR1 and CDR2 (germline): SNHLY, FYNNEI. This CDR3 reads CASSAIAGVNNGQFF. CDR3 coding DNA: TGTGCCAGCAGTGCCATAGCGGGAGTTAACAATGGGCAGTTCTTC.

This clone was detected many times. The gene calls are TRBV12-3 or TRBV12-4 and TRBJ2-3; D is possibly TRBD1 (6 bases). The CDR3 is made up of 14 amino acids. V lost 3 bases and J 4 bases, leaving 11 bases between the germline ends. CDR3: CASSFDRLSDTQYF. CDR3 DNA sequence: TGTGCCAGCAGTTTTGACAGGTTGTCAGATACGCAGTATTTT.

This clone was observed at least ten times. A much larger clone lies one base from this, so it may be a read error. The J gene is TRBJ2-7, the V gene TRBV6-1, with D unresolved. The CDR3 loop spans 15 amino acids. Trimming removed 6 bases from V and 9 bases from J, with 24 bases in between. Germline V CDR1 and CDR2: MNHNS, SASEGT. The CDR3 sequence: CASRTRGVSRTVQYF. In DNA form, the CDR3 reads TGTGCCAGCAGGACCAGAGGCGTCAGCCGAACCGTGCAGTACTTC.

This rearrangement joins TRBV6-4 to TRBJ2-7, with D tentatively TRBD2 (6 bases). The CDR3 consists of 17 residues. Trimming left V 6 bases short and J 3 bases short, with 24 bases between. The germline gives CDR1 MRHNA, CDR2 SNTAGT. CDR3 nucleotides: TGTGCCAGCAGCACCCGGCCGGGGGAGCAGCTGCGCTACGAGCAGTACTTC. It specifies CASSTRPGEQLRYEQYF.

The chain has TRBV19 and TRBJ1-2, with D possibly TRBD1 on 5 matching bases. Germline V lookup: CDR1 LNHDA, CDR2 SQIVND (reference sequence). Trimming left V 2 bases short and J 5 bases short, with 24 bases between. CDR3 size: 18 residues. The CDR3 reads CASSIMSGGRPGYYGYTF. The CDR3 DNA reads TGTGCCAGTAGTATAATGTCGGGGGGTAGACCGGGCTATTATGGCTACACCTTC.

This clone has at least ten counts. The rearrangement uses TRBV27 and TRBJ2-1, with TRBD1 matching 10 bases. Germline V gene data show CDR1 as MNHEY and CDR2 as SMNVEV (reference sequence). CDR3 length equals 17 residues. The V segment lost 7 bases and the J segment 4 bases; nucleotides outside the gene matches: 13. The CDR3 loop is CASTDRQGAFMYNEQFF. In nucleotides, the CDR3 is TGTGCCAGCACCGACCGACAGGGGGCTTTTATGTACAATGAGCAGTTCTTC.

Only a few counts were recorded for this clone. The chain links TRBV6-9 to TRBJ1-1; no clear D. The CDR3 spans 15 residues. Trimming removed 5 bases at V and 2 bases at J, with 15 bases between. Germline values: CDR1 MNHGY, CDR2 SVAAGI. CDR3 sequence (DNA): TGTGCCAGCAGTCAATCGACCCCTTGTAACACTGAAGCTTTCTTT. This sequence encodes CASSQSTPCNTEAFF.

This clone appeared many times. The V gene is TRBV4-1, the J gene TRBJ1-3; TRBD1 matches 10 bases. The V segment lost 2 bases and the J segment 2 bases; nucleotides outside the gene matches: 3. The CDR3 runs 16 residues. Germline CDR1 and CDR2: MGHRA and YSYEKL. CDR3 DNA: TGCGCCAGCAGCCAACTGACAGGGGGCCCTGGAAACACCATATATTTT. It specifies CASSQLTGGPGNTIYF.

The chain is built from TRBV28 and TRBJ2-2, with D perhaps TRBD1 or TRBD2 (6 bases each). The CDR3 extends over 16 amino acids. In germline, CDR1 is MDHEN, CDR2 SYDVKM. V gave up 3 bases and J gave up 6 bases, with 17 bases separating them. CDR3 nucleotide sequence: TGTGCCAGCAGTTTTCTTTACGGGGGCGCGCCCGGGGAGCTGTTTTTT. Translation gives CASSFLYGGAPGELFF.

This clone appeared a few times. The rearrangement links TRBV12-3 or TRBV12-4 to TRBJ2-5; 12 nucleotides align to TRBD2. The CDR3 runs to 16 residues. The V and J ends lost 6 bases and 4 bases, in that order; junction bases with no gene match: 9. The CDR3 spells CASSPGASGRGETQYF. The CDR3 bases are TGTGCCAGCAGCCCAGGGGCTAGCGGGAGGGGAGAGACCCAGTACTTC.

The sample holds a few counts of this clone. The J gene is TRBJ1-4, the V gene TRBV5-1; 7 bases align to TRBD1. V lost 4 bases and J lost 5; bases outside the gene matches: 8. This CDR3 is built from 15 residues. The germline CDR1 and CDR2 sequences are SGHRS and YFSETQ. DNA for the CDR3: TGCGCCAGCAGCGGCGTAGGGGGCAGAAATGAAAAACTGTTTTTT. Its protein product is CASSGVGGRNEKLFF.

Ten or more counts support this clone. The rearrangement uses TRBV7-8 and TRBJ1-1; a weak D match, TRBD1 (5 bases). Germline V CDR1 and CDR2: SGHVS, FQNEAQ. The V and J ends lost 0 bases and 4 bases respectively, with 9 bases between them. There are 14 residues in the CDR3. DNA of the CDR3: TGTGCCAGCAGCTTAGCTGGGGCGAGCACTGAAGCTTTCTTT. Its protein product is CASSLAGASTEAFF.

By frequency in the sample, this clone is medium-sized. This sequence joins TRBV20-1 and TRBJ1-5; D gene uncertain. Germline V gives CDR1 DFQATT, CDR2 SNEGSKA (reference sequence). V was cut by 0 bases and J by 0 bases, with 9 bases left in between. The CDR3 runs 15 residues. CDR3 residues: CSAREAENSNQPQHF. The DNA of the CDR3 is TGCAGTGCTAGAGAGGCAGAAAATAGCAATCAGCCCCAGCATTTT.

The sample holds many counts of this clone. CDR3 sequence: CASSLGGDYQPQHF. CDR3 in DNA: TGTGCCAGCAGCTTGGGGGGGGACTATCAGCCCCAGCATTTT. V and J are TRBV5-6 and TRBJ1-5, with D maybe TRBD1 (5 bases). The CDR3 runs 14 residues. Germline CDR1 SGHDT, CDR2 YYEEEE. V lost 0 bases, J lost 5 bases, and 9 bases lay in between.

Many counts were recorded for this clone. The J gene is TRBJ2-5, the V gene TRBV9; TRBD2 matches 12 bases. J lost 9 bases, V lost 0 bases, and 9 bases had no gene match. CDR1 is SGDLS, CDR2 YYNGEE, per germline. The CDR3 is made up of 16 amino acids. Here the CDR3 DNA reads TGTGCCAGCAGCGTAGAAAGCGGACTAGCGGGGAAGGCCCAGTACTTC. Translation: CASSVESGLAGKAQYF.

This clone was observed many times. The DNA of the CDR3 is TGTGCCAGCAGTCCAGACAGGGGCCATGGCTACACCTTC. Residues: CASSPDRGHGYTF. V is TRBV12-3 or TRBV12-4 and J is TRBJ1-2; 8 bases match TRBD1. The CDR3 is 13 amino acids. Trimming took 5 bases from V and 6 from J; bases not matched to a gene: 5.

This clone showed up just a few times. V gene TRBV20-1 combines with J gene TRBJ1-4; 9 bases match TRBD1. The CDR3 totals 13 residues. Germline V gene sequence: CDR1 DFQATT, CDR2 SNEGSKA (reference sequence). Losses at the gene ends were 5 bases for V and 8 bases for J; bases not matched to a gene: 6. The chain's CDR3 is CSAWRQGEEKLFF. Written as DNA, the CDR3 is TGCAGTGCTTGGCGACAGGGGGAGGAAAAACTGTTTTTT.

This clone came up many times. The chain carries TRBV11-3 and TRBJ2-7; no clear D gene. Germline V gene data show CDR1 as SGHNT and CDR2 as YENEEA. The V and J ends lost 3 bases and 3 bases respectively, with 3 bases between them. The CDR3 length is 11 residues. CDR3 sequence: CASSFFYEQYF. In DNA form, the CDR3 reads TGTGCCAGCAGCTTCTTCTACGAGCAGTACTTC.

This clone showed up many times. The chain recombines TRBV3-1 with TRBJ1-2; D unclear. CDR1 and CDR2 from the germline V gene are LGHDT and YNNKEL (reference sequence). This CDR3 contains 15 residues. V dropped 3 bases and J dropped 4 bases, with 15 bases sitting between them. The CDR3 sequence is CASSQRQTGLYGYTF. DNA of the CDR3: TGTGCCAGCAGCCAGCGCCAGACCGGCCTCTATGGCTACACCTTC.

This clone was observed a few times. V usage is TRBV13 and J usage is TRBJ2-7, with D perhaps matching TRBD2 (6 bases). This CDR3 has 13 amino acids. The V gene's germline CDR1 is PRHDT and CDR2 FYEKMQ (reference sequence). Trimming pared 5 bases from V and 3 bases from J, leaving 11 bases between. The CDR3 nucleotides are TGTGCCAGCAGCCCTCCGGGAGTCTACGAGCAGTACTTC. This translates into CASSPPGVYEQYF.

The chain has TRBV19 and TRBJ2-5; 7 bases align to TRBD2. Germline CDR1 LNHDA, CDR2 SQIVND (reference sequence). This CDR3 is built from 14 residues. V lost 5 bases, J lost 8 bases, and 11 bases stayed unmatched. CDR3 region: CASSSTLRGGTQYF. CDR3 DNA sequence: TGTGCCAGTAGTTCTACTTTACGCGGGGGAACCCAGTACTTC.

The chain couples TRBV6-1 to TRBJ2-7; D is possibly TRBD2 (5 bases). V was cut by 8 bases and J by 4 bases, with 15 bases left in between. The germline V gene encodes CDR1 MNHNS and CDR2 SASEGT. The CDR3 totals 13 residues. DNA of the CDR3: TGTGCCAGCCTCCCTCGCTCGGGATACGAGCAGTACTTC. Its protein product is CASLPRSGYEQYF.

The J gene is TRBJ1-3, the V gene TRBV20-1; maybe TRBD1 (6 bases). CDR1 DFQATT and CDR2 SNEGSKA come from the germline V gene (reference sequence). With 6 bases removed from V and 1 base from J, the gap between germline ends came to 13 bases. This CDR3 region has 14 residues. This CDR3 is CSATEGGSGNTIYF. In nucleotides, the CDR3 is TGCAGTGCCACCGAGGGGGGGTCTGGAAACACCATATATTTT.

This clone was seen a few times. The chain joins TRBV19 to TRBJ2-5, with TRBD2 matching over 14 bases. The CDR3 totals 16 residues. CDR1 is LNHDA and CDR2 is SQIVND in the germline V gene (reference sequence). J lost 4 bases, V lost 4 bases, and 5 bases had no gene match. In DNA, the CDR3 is TGTGCCAGTAGTAAAGTCGGGACTAGCGGGAGAGAGACCCAGTACTTC. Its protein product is CASSKVGTSGRETQYF.

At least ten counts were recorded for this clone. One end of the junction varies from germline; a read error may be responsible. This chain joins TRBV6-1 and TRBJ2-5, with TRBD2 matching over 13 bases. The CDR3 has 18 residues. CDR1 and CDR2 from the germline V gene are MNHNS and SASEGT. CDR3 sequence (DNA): TGTGCCAGCAGTCAAGCCACCGGGACTAGCGGGGTCCAAGAGACCCAGTACTTC. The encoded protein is CASSQATGTSGVQETQYF.

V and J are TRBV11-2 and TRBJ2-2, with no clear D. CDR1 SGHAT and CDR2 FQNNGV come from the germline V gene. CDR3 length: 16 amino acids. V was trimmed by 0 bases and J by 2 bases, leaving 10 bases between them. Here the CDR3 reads CASSLDPELNTGELFF. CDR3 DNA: TGTGCCAGCAGCTTAGATCCGGAGCTAAACACCGGGGAGCTGTTTTTT.

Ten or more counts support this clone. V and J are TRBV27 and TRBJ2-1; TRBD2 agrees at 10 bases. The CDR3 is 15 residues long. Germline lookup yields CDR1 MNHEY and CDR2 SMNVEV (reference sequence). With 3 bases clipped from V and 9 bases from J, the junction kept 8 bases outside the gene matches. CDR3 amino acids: CASSFAAGGPVEQFF. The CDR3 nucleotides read TGTGCCAGCAGTTTTGCAGCGGGAGGGCCGGTTGAGCAGTTCTTC.

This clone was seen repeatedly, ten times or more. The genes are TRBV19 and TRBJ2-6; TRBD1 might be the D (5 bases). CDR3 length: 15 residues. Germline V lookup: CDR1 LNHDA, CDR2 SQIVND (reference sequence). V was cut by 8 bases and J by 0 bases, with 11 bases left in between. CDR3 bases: TGTGCCAGTCACACAGGTTTCTCTGGGGCCAACGTCCTGACTTTC. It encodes CASHTGFSGANVLTF.

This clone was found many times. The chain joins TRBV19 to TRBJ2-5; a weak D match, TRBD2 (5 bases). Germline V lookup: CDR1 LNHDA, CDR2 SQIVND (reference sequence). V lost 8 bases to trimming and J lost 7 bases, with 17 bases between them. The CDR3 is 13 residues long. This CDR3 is CASSRARSGTQYF. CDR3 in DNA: TGTGCCAGTTCTAGGGCTAGAAGCGGGACCCAGTACTTC.

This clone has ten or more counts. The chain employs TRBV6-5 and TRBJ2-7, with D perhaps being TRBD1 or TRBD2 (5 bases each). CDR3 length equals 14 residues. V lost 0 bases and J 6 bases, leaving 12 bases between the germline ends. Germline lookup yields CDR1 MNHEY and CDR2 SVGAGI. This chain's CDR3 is CASSYSVWDPEQYF. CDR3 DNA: TGTGCCAGCAGTTACTCTGTTTGGGACCCCGAGCAGTACTTC.

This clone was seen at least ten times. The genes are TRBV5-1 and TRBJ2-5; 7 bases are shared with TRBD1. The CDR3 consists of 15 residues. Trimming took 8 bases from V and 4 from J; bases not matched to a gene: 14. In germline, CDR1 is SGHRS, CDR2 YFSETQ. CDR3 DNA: TGCGCCAGTGGCTCGGGACAGAGTAGGGGAGAGACCCAGTACTTC. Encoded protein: CASGSGQSRGETQYF.

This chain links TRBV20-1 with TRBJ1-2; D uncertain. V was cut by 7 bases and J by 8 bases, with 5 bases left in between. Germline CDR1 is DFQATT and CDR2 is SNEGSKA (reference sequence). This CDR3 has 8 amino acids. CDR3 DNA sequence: TGCAGTGGCGGGGGCTACACCTTC. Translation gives CSGGGYTF.